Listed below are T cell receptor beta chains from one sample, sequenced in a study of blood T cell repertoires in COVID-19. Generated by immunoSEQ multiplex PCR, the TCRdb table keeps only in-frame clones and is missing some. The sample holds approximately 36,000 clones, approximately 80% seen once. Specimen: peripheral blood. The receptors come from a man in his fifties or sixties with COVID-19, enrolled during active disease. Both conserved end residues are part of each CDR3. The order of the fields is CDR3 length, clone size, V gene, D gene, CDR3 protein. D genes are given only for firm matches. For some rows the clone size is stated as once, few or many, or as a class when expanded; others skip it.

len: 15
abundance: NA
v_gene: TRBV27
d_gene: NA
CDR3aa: CASSFSQGPNQPQHF

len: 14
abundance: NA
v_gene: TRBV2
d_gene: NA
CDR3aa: CARDRQSGANVLTF

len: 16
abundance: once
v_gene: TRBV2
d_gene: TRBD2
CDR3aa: CASSAPGLAGVYEQYF

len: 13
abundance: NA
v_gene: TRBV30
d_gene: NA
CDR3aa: CAWRGRRYYGYTF

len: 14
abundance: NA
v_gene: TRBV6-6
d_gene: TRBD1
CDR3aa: CASKETGAGNTIYF

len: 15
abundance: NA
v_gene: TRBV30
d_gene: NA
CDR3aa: CAWSGLARKRDEQYF

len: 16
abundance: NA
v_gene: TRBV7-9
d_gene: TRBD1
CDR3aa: CASSPAAGTGFYEQYF

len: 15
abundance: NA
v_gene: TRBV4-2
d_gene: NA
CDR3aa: CASSQPTGLNTEAFF

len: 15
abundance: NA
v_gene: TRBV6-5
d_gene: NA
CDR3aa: CASSPGAQPSYEQYF

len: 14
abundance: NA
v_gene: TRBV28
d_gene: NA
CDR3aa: CATIISHSNQPQHF

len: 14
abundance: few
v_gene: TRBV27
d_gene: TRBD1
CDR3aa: CASSPFPGGFSSFF

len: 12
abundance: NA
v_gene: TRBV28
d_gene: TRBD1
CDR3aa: CASSLRDRKQYF

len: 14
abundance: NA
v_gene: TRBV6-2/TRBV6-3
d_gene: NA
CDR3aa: CASSVPGVTGELFF

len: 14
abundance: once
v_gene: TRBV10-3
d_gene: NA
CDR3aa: CAISDRDMGEKLFF

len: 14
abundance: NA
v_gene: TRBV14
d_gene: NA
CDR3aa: CASSPGQTGEKLFF

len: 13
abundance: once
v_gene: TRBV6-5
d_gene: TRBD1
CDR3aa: CASSRGQAYGYTF

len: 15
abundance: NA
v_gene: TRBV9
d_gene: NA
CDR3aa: CASSVEDGPTGGYTF

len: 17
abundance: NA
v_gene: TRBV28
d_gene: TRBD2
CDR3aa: CASSLWRAGGSYNEQFF

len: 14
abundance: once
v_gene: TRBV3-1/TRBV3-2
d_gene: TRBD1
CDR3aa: CASSLGQDNQPQHF

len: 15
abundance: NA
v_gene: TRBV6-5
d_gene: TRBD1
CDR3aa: CASSYSNRGLFEAFF

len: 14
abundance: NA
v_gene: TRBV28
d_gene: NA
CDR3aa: CASRRGGLNTEAFF

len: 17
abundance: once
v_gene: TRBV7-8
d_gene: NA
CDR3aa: CASSLESGGPSGNTIYF

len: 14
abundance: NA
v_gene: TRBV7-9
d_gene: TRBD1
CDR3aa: CASSRGQGDEKLFF

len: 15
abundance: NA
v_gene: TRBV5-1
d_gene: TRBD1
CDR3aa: CASSLYRGTNEKLFF

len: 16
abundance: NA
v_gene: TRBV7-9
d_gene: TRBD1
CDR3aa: CASSPQQGMYNEKLFF

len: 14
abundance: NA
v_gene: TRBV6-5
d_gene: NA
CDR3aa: CASSRDTLNTEAFF

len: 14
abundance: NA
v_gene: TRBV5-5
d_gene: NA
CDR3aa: CASSRGATQETQYF

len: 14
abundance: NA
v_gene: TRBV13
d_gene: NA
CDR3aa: CASSQGGKNSPLHF

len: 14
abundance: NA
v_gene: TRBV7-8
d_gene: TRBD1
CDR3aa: CASSLGQGPLTQYF

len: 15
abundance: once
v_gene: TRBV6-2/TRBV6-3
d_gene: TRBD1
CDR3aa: CASSYSSRGDEKLFF

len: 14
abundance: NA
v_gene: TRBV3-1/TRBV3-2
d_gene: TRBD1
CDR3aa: CASSLNRGGTEAFF

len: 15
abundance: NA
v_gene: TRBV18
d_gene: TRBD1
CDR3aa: CASSPQAGGGSPLHF

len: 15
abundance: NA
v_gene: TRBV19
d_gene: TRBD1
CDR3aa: CASSPGTARRNEAFF

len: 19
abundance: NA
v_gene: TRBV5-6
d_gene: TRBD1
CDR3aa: CASSLQGSRMGTGANVLTF

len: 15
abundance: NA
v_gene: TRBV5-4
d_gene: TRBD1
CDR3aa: CASSEGTGYSNEQYF

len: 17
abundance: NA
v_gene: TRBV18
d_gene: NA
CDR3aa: CASSPGGLGALNTEAFF

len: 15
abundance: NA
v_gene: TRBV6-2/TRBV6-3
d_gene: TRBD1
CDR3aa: CASSYPGKGALGYTF

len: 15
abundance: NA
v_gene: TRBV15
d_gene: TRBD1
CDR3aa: CATSGGTGRGYGYTF

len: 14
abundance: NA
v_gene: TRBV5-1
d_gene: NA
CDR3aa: CASSATVSSYEQYF

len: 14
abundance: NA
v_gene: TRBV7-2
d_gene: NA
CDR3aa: CASSLAPGRETQYF